This T cell receptor (beta chain) was retrieved from a study of technical replicates of blood from several donors. Germline CDR1 and CDR2: SEHNR and FQNEAQ (reference sequence). V was cut by 5 bases and J by 4 bases, with 14 bases left in between. The CDR3 runs 14 residues. The assay was immunoSEQ multiplex PCR, and TCRdb's table has in-frame clones only and misses some. Among some 96,000 clones listed, approximately 94% were seen once. The J gene is TRBJ1-2, the V gene TRBV7-9; D ambiguous. The sequenced material came from T cells isolated from PBMCs. The receptor's source is a human donor in good health. The CDR3 sequence is CASSPREQSYGYTF. DNA for the CDR3: TGTGCCAGCAGCCCCCGTGAACAGTCCTATGGCTACACCTTC.